Shown below are 22 T cell receptor beta chains from a single sample sequenced in a study of ipilimumab plus nivolumab after autologous stem cell transplantation. The repertoire was sequenced with immunoSEQ multiplex PCR; TCRdb's copy has only in-frame clones and lacks some. The sample contains over 75,000 clones, approximately 86% of which appear only once. Sequences were derived from PBMCs, sampled in a trial of ipilimumab plus nivolumab as post-transplant consolidation. The receptors here all came from a male donor with diffuse large B-cell lymphoma.

J is TRBJ1-2 and V is TRBV5-1; 10 bases are a match to TRBD1. Losses at the gene ends were 8 bases for V and 6 bases for J; bases not matched to a gene: 7. Germline V CDR1 and CDR2: SGHRS, YFSETQ. This CDR3 spans 13 amino acids. The CDR3 loop is CASRQGASNGYTF. Written as DNA, the CDR3 is TGCGCCAGTCGACAGGGGGCGAGTAATGGCTACACCTTC.

The chain couples TRBV14 to TRBJ1-2, with no clear D. The V gene's germline CDR1 is SGHDN and CDR2 FVKESK. This CDR3 contains 13 residues. V was pared by 4 bases and J by 0 bases, with 6 bases between. The CDR3 DNA follows: TGTGCCAGCAGCCGGGAGCCTAACTATGGCTACACCTTC. Amino acid sequence: CASSREPNYGYTF.

The rearrangement links TRBV5-1 to TRBJ2-5; D possibly uses TRBD1 or TRBD2 (7 bases each). The DNA end is a closer match to TRBJ2-7, so the J assignment may be wrong. The germline V gene has CDR1 SGHRS and CDR2 YFSETQ. This CDR3 comprises 14 residues. The DNA of the CDR3 is TGCGCCAGCAGTCGGGGAGGGACAGCTTACGAGCAGTACTTC. It codes for CASSRGGTAYEQYF.

The gene calls are TRBV7-2 and TRBJ2-2; 9 nucleotides line up with TRBD2. With V trimmed by 5 bases and J by 7 bases, 5 bases remained unmatched. CDR3 size: 14 residues. The V gene's germline CDR1 is SGHTA and CDR2 FQGNSA. The CDR3 sequence is CASSHKAGGGELFF. The CDR3 nucleotides are TGTGCCAGCAGCCACAAAGCGGGGGGCGGGGAGCTGTTTTTT.

V and J are TRBV6-5 and TRBJ1-6; possible D gene TRBD1, 6 bases. Germline loops: CDR1 MNHEY, CDR2 SVGAGI. The CDR3 is made up of 13 amino acids. V shed 11 bases and J shed 6 bases, with 14 bases lying between them. CDR3 DNA: TGTGCCGGGACACGGCGGGCTAATTCACCCCTCCACTTT. Its protein is CAGTRRANSPLHF.

The chain couples TRBV7-9 to TRBJ2-5, with D perhaps matching TRBD2 (5 bases). This CDR3 region has 12 residues. Per germline, CDR1 SEHNR and CDR2 FQNEAQ (reference sequence). The V end was cut by 3 bases, the J end by 5 bases, with 7 bases between. The CDR3 region is CASSFREETQYF. In DNA form, the CDR3 reads TGTGCCAGCAGCTTTAGGGAGGAGACCCAGTACTTC.

This clone was seen a few times. The sample has other DNA sequences that encode this CDR3 too. In DNA form, the CDR3 reads TGCGCCAGCAGAGAGCAGGGTGCCTACAATGAGCAGTTCTTC. This encodes CASREQGAYNEQFF. The chain combines TRBV5-1 with TRBJ2-1; the D gene is possibly TRBD1 (5 bases). Germline values: CDR1 SGHRS, CDR2 YFSETQ. CDR3 length: 14 amino acids. Trimming took 5 bases from V and 2 from J, leaving 11 bases between them.

This clone was seen a single time. This chain joins TRBV2 and TRBJ1-2; D perhaps matches TRBD1 (6 bases). This CDR3 spans 14 amino acids. The V end was cut by 6 bases, the J end by 4 bases, with 15 bases between. Per the germline V gene, CDR1 is SNHLY and CDR2 is FYNNEI. CDR3 DNA sequence: TGTGCCAGCAGAGGCCTACAGGGTACCTATGGCTACACCTTC. Translation: CASRGLQGTYGYTF.

The chain carries TRBV9 and TRBJ2-1, with 8 bases aligning to TRBD1. This CDR3 region has 14 residues. V was clipped by 0 bases and J by 8 bases; unmatched bases: 4. The germline V gene encodes CDR1 SGDLS and CDR2 YYNGEE. The CDR3 region has the DNA TGTGCCAGCAGCGTAGGGACAGGGTTCGATGAGCAGTTCTTC. Its translation: CASSVGTGFDEQFF.

The chain has TRBV4-1 and TRBJ2-3; 7 positions agree with TRBD2. J was trimmed by 6 bases and V by 1 base; bases with no gene match: 10. The CDR3 sequence is 16 residues long. Germline values: CDR1 MGHRA, CDR2 YSYEKL. CDR3 residues: CASSQAGGMGKDTQYF. The CDR3 coding sequence is TGCGCCAGCAGCCAAGCCGGGGGGATGGGGAAGGATACGCAGTATTTT.

The rearrangement uses TRBV15 and TRBJ2-7; D is ambiguous. V lost 1 base to trimming and J lost 5 bases, with 9 bases between them. Per germline, CDR1 LNHNV and CDR2 YYDKDF (reference sequence). This CDR3 spans 13 amino acids. CDR3: CATSRVGLNEQYF. CDR3 DNA: TGTGCCACCAGCAGAGTTGGGCTCAACGAGCAGTACTTC.

The chain employs TRBV10-3 and TRBJ2-5; weak D call: TRBD1 (6 bases). V lost 0 bases and J lost 3, with 11 bases in between. The CDR3 is 15 residues long. Germline V gene sequence: CDR1 ENHRY, CDR2 SYGVKD. As DNA, the CDR3 is TGTGCCATCAGTGAGTCTTTCAGGGGAGAAGAGACCCAGTACTTC. As protein: CAISESFRGEETQYF.

This clone was counted a single time. The V and J genes are TRBV12-5 and TRBJ1-2, with D hard to call. V lost 6 bases and J lost 2, with 10 bases in between. CDR1 and CDR2 (germline): LGHNT, FRNRAP. This CDR3 spans 13 amino acids. CDR3 sequence (DNA): TGTGCTAGTGGCCGATATAGCAACTATGGCTACACCTTC. This codes for CASGRYSNYGYTF.

This clone came up a few times. The genes are TRBV6-5 and TRBJ1-6; D unclear. The CDR3 is 15 amino acids. The V gene lost 6 bases and the J gene lost 8 bases, with 17 bases spanning the gap. Germline V gene lookup returns CDR1 MNHEY and CDR2 SVGAGI. In nucleotides, the CDR3 is TGTGCCAGCAGGCCCTTAACTTCCGAAGATTCACCCCTCCACTTT. This sequence encodes CASRPLTSEDSPLHF.

The J gene is TRBJ1-5, the V gene TRBV19; TRBD1 agrees at 9 bases. The CDR3 consists of 15 residues. Germline CDR1 reads LNHDA; CDR2 reads SQIVND (reference sequence). V lost 4 bases to trimming and J lost 3 bases; unmatched junction nucleotides: 4. Written as DNA, the CDR3 is TGTGCCAGTAGTAGGGGACAGGGATTCAATCAGCCCCAGCATTTT. Protein product: CASSRGQGFNQPQHF.

The rearrangement links TRBV4-1 to TRBJ2-7; TRBD1 agrees at 8 bases. CDR1 MGHRA and CDR2 YSYEKL come from the germline V gene. The CDR3 extends over 14 amino acids. J lost 0 bases, V lost 4 bases, and 2 bases had no gene match. The CDR3 DNA follows: TGCGCCAGCAGCCGGACAGGGAGCTCCTACGAGCAGTACTTC. It encodes CASSRTGSSYEQYF.

The CDR3 DNA reads as TGTGCCAGCAGCTCGCGATATGGACAGGCCCCGAACACTGAAGCTTTCTTT. Translating gives CASSSRYGQAPNTEAFF. The chain carries TRBV5-5 and TRBJ1-1; 7 nucleotides match TRBD1. Germline V gene lookup returns CDR1 SGHKS and CDR2 YYEKEE (reference sequence). With V trimmed by 3 bases and J by 1 base, 12 bases remained unmatched. The CDR3 is 17 residues long.

V and J are TRBV4-3 and TRBJ2-1, with a weak D call TRBD2 (6 bases). The germline CDR1 and CDR2 sequences are LGHNA and YSLEER. The CDR3 is 15 residues long. V gave up 0 bases and J gave up 4 bases, with 10 bases separating them. The CDR3 coding sequence is TGCGCCAGCAGCCAAGATGTCGGGACTTACAATGAGCAGTTCTTC. Encoded protein: CASSQDVGTYNEQFF.

This clone was counted a single time. The chain is built from TRBV5-6 and TRBJ1-5, with unresolved D. The CDR3 has 15 residues. Trimming stripped 7 bases from V and 6 bases from J, with 20 bases between. The germline gives CDR1 SGHDT, CDR2 YYEEEE. This CDR3 reads CASGRLSLGTQPQHF. CDR3 DNA: TGTGCCAGCGGAAGACTCTCTCTGGGCACTCAGCCCCAGCATTTT.

This sequence joins TRBV7-9 and TRBJ2-7, with 7 bases fitting TRBD1. Germline V gene data show CDR1 as SEHNR and CDR2 as FQNEAQ (reference sequence). V lost 4 bases and J lost 2; bases outside the gene matches: 8. There are 15 residues in the CDR3. Here the CDR3 DNA reads TGTGCCAGCAGCTCACCGGGACAGACTACCTACGAGCAGTACTTC. Translated: CASSSPGQTTYEQYF.

The genes are TRBV14 and TRBJ2-6; D is ambiguous. The germline V gene encodes CDR1 SGHDN and CDR2 FVKESK. Trimming pared 2 bases from V and 4 bases from J, leaving 12 bases between. The CDR3 covers 16 residues. The CDR3 spells CASSQLLGSGANVLTF. Here the CDR3 DNA reads TGTGCCAGCAGCCAACTATTAGGTTCCGGGGCCAACGTCCTGACTTTC.

On this clone itself: The junction departs from germline at one end; a sequencing error may be responsible. This chain joins TRBV11-2 and TRBJ1-2; TRBD1 agrees at 7 bases. There are 15 residues in the CDR3. Germline V gene lookup returns CDR1 SGHAT and CDR2 FQNNGV. CDR3 in DNA: TGTGCCAGCACCTTAGCCGGGACAGAGAACTATGGCTACACCTTC. It codes for CASTLAGTENYGYTF.